This TCR beta chain was sequenced for a study of molecular identifiers for immune sequencing clone quantification. Overall study: Replicates involved a five-way split of RNA from around 20,000 or 100,000 naive CD8 cells, with sequencing of four.

V shed 5 bases and J 0 bases; nucleotides not matched to a gene: 6. Per the germline V gene, CDR1 is SGHTA and CDR2 is FQGTGA. The length of the CDR3 is 17 residues. As previously described, bulk TCR libraries were made using listed TCR primers. From the PCR reads, TCRdb called clonotypes with MiXCR, one entry per CDR3 protein. The sample records 400,000 to 600,000 distinct CDR3 sequences, 25% being singletons. This clonotype turned up a few times. Sample: naive CD8+ T cells from blood, with Jurkat cell RNA spiked in. The sample's subset: FACS-sorted CD8+CD4-CCR7+CD45RA+ naive T cells. The rearrangement uses TRBV7-3 and TRBJ2-2; TRBD2 matches 10 bases. The receptor was isolated from a human donor in good health. Some libraries in this study had Jurkat cell RNA spiked in. DNA of the CDR3: TGTGCCAGCAGCATCTCCGGGACTAGCGCGAACACCGGGGAGCTGTTTTTT. Translation: CASSISGTSANTGELFF.